One sample yielded the 18 T cell receptor beta chains listed below, sequenced in a study of CD8 T cells in Susac syndrome (dated by TCRdb to the late 2010s). The method was the immunoSEQ multiplex PCR assay. RNA was extracted using the RNeasy kit, and roughly 0.5 to 1 microgram was reverse transcribed with random hexamers. TCRdb reprocessing: public reads trimmed at Q25 with fastp, clones called with MiXCR, in-frame beta chains kept. A single entry per CDR3 protein holds the most common genes and DNA from its merged rows. This sample lists some 150,000 distinct CDR3 sequences; about 95% were detected once. In total, the top ten clones hold roughly 0.16% of the sample. Sequencing was carried out using CD4+ T cells from PBMCs. Receptors originate from a human donor with Susac syndrome.

This chain uses TRBV25-1 with TRBJ1-2; D unresolved. The CDR3 contains 12 residues. Per germline, CDR1 MGHDK and CDR2 SYGVNS. V lost 2 bases to trimming and J lost 8 bases, with 9 bases between them. CDR3 in DNA: TGTGCCAGCAGTGAACTATTCGGGGGCTACACCTTC. Amino acids: CASSELFGGYTF.

The V gene is TRBV20-1, the J gene TRBJ2-5, with TRBD2 matching 7 bases. The V and J ends lost 1 base and 5 bases, in that order; junction bases with no gene match: 4. Germline V gene sequence: CDR1 DFQATT, CDR2 SNEGSKA (reference sequence). The CDR3 runs 13 residues. CDR3 region: CSARVGGRETQYF. The CDR3 DNA follows: TGCAGTGCTAGAGTGGGGGGGAGGGAGACCCAGTACTTC.

The chain combines TRBV2 with TRBJ2-1; D could derive from TRBD1 or TRBD2 (5 bases each). CDR3 length equals 15 residues. The V gene's germline CDR1 is SNHLY and CDR2 FYNNEI. V lost 5 bases and J 5 bases, leaving 16 bases between the germline ends. Here the CDR3 DNA reads TGTGCCAGCAGTTCGTACGGGGCCCTGGACAATGAGCAGTTCTTC. Translating it yields CASSSYGALDNEQFF.

The rearrangement links TRBV7-2 to TRBJ1-6; D possibly corresponds to TRBD1 (6 bases). Trimming cost V 8 bases and J 6 bases, with 20 bases left between them. The CDR3 spans 16 residues. Per the germline V gene, CDR1 is SGHTA and CDR2 is FQGNSA. CDR3 region: CASVARGSRPNSPLHF. CDR3 DNA sequence: TGTGCCAGCGTCGCTAGGGGGTCGCGGCCTAATTCACCCCTCCACTTT.

The gene calls are TRBV5-6 and TRBJ2-3, with D possibly TRBD1 on 7 matching bases. Trimming left V 5 bases short and J 0 bases short, with 13 bases between. The CDR3 contains 15 residues. Per the germline V gene, CDR1 is SGHDT and CDR2 is YYEEEE. CDR3 sequence reads: CASRETGTSTDTQYF. In DNA, the CDR3 is TGTGCCAGCAGAGAGACAGGGACTAGCACAGATACGCAGTATTTT.

The CDR3 DNA is TGTGCCAGCAGTGGACAGTCACTCTCCTACGAGCAGTACTTC. It is translated as CASSGQSLSYEQYF. The rearrangement links TRBV25-1 to TRBJ2-7; tentatively, D is TRBD1 (5 bases). CDR1 and CDR2 (germline): MGHDK, SYGVNS. The CDR3 consists of 14 residues. The V and J ends lost 4 bases and 0 bases respectively, with 10 bases between them.

This clonotype has a single count. This chain connects TRBV12-3 or TRBV12-4 to TRBJ1-1, with D hard to call. CDR3 length equals 13 residues. V was shortened by 3 bases and J by 3 bases, with 8 bases between the two germline ends. The CDR3 bases are TGTGCCAGCAGTTTGGATCCCGACACTGAAGCTTTCTTT. It yields the protein CASSLDPDTEAFF.

A single count supports this clonotype. This chain links TRBV7-3 with TRBJ1-1; D gene unclear. Germline values: CDR1 SGHTA, CDR2 FQGTGA. The CDR3 is made up of 14 amino acids. Trimming shortened V by 5 bases and J by 4 bases, and 14 bases separated the two germline ends. DNA of the CDR3: TGTGCCAGCAGCGCACATACGGGAGGCACTGAAGCTTTCTTT. Its protein is CASSAHTGGTEAFF.

The chain has TRBV5-1 and TRBJ2-3; 8 bases fit TRBD1. CDR3 length equals 15 residues. Germline values: CDR1 SGHRS, CDR2 YFSETQ. The J segment lost 3 bases and the V segment lost 4 bases, leaving 7 bases of the junction unmatched. The CDR3 sequence: CASSAGQGRTDTQYF. The CDR3 DNA is TGCGCCAGCAGCGCAGGACAGGGAAGGACAGATACGCAGTATTTT.

This chain uses TRBV12-3 or TRBV12-4 with TRBJ1-1; D is ambiguous. The germline V and J ends were trimmed by 1 base and 4 bases, with 10 bases remaining between them. The CDR3 length is 14 residues. The CDR3 region is CASSLVASGTEAFF. DNA for the CDR3: TGTGCCAGCAGTTTAGTTGCGTCGGGCACTGAAGCTTTCTTT.

The genes are TRBV10-3 and TRBJ1-5; a possible D gene is TRBD1 (5 bases). V shed 10 bases and J shed 11 bases, with 15 bases lying between them. The CDR3 totals 11 residues. Germline V lookup: CDR1 ENHRY, CDR2 SYGVKD. CDR3 in amino acids: CATSSGGTQHF. The CDR3 DNA reads TGTGCCACCTCCTCCGGGGGGACCCAGCATTTT.

The chain joins TRBV14 to TRBJ2-1; D is unclear. The CDR3 consists of 15 residues. V lost 1 base and J 4 bases, leaving 11 bases between the germline ends. Germline CDR1 and CDR2: SGHDN and FVKESK. This chain's CDR3 is CASSQVRKGYNEQFF. CDR3 nucleotide sequence: TGTGCCAGCAGCCAAGTTCGGAAAGGGTACAATGAGCAGTTCTTC.

The chain employs TRBV15 and TRBJ2-3; 7 bases are shared with TRBD1. CDR3 length equals 15 residues. From germline, CDR1 is LNHNV and CDR2 YYDKDF (reference sequence). The J segment lost 5 bases and the V segment lost 0 bases, leaving 5 bases of the junction unmatched. CDR3 nucleotides: TGTGCCACCAGCAGAGAACAGGGGATAGGAGATACGCAGTATTTT. Translating it yields CATSREQGIGDTQYF.

V usage is TRBV7-3 and J usage is TRBJ1-6; maybe TRBD1 (5 bases). Germline V lookup: CDR1 SGHTA, CDR2 FQGTGA. V shed 0 bases and J shed 4 bases, with 10 bases lying between them. CDR3 length equals 16 residues. The CDR3 DNA reads as TGTGCCAGCAGCTTAACCGCCCAGGGTTATAATTCACCCCTCCACTTT. The encoded protein is CASSLTAQGYNSPLHF.

V is TRBV15 and J is TRBJ1-1, with D possibly being TRBD1 (6 bases). Germline V lookup: CDR1 LNHNV, CDR2 YYDKDF (reference sequence). The ends were cut back, 3 bases at V and 1 base at J, with 15 bases in the middle. This CDR3 contains 16 residues. CDR3 coding DNA: TGTGCCACCAGCAGTAGGCAGGGGCCTACGAACACTGAAGCTTTCTTT. This encodes CATSSRQGPTNTEAFF.

The rearrangement joins TRBV29-1 to TRBJ2-3; tentatively, D is TRBD1 or TRBD2 (5 bases each). Between the trimmed V and J ends, which lost 3 bases and 4 bases, there was a span of 14 bases. The CDR3 consists of 14 residues. CDR1 and CDR2 (germline): SQVTM, ANQGSEA. CDR3 DNA: TGCAGCGTTGATTTATCCCGGGGCGCAGATACGCAGTATTTT. This encodes CSVDLSRGADTQYF.

V gene TRBV20-1 combines with J gene TRBJ2-3; unclear D gene. The CDR3 is 12 amino acids. Trimming removed 3 bases at V and 6 bases at J, with 10 bases between. Germline V gene sequence: CDR1 DFQATT, CDR2 SNEGSKA (reference sequence). DNA of the CDR3: TGCAGTGCTAGGGACCACCAGGATACGCAGTATTTT. Its translation: CSARDHQDTQYF.

The chain combines TRBV5-4 with TRBJ2-3, with 10 positions matching TRBD2. V shed 3 bases, J shed 4 bases, and the junction held 8 bases outside the gene matches. Germline V gene sequence: CDR1 SGHNT, CDR2 YYREEE (reference sequence). This CDR3 has 16 amino acids. The DNA for the CDR3 is TGTGCCAGCAGCTCCTTAGCGGGGGGTCACCCAGATACGCAGTATTTT. As protein: CASSSLAGGHPDTQYF.